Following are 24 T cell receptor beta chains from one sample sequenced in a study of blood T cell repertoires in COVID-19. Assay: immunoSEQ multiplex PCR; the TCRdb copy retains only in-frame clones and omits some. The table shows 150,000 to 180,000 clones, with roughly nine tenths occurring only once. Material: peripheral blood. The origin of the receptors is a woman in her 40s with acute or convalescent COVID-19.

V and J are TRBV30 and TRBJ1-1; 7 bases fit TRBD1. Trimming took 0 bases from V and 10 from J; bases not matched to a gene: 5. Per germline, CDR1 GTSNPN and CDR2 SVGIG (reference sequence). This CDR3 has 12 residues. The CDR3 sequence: CAWSVLEGAAFF. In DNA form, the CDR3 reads TGTGCCTGGAGTGTACTTGAGGGGGCAGCTTTCTTT.

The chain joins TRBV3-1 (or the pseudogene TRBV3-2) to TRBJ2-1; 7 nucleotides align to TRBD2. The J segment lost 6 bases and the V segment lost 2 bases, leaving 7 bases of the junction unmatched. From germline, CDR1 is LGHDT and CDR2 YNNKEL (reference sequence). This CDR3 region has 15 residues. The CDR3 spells CASSQWGDYGNEQFF. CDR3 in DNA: TGTGCCAGCAGCCAATGGGGGGACTACGGCAATGAGCAGTTCTTC.

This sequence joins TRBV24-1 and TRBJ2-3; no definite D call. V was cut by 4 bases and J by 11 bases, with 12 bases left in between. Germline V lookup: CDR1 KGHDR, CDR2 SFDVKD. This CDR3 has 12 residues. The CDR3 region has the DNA TGTGCCACCAGTGAAATCCGAAGTAGGCAGTATTTT. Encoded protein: CATSEIRSRQYF.

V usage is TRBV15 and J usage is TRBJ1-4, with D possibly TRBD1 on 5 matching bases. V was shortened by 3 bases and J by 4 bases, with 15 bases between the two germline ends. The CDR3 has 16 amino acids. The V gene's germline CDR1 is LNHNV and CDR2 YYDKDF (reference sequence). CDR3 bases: TGTGCCACCAGCAGGGAGGGACTCCACAGTAATGAAAAACTGTTTTTT. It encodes CATSREGLHSNEKLFF. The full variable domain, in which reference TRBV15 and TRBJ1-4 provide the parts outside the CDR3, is DAMVIQNPRYQVTQFGKPVTLSCSQTLNHNVMYWYQQKSSQAPKLLFHYYDKDFNNEADTPDNFQSRRPNTSFCFLDIRSPGLGDTAMYLCATSREGLHSNEKLFFGSGTQLSVL.

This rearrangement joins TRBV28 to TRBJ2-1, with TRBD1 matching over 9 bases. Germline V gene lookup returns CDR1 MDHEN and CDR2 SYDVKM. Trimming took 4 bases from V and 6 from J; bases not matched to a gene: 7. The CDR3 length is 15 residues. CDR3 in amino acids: CASSYRDRDSNEQFF. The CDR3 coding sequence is TGTGCCAGCAGTTACCGGGACAGGGACTCCAATGAGCAGTTCTTC. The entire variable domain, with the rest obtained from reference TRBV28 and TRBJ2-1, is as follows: DVKVTQSSRYLVKRTGEKVFLECVQDMDHENMFWYRQDPGLGLRLIYFSYDVKMKEKGDIPEGYSVSREKKERFSLILESASTNQTSMYLCASSYRDRDSNEQFFGPGTRLTVL.

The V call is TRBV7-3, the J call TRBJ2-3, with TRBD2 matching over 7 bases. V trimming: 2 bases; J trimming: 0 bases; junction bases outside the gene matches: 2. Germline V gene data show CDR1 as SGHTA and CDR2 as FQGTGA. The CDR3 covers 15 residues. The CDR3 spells CASSLAGVSTDTQYF. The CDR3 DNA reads TGTGCCAGCAGCTTAGCGGGAGTTAGCACAGATACGCAGTATTTT.

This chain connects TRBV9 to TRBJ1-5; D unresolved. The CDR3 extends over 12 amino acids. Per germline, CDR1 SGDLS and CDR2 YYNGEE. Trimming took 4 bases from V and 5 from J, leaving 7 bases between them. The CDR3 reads CASSPLDQPQHF. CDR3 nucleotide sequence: TGTGCCAGCAGCCCCCTAGATCAGCCCCAGCATTTT.

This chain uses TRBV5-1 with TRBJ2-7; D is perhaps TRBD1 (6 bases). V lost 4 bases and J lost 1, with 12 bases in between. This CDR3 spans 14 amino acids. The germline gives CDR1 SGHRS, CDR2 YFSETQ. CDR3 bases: TGCGCCAGCAGCCAACAGGGTATGTCCTACGAGCAGTACTTC. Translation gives CASSQQGMSYEQYF.

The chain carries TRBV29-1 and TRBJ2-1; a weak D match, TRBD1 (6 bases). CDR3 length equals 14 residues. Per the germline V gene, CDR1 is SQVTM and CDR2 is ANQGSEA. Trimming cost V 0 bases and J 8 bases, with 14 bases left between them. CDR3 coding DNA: TGCAGCGTTGAAGATACTGGGGGCCTTGATGAGCAGTTCTTC. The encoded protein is CSVEDTGGLDEQFF.

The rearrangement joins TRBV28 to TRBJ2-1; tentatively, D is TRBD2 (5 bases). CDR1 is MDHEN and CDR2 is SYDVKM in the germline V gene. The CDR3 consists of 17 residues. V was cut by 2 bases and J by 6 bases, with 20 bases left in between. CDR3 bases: TGTGCCAGCAGTTTAAGGGTTTTCCGGGGTAAGAGCAATGAGCAGTTCTTC. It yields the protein CASSLRVFRGKSNEQFF. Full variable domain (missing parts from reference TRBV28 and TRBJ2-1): DVKVTQSSRYLVKRTGEKVFLECVQDMDHENMFWYRQDPGLGLRLIYFSYDVKMKEKGDIPEGYSVSREKKERFSLILESASTNQTSMYLCASSLRVFRGKSNEQFFGPGTRLTVL.

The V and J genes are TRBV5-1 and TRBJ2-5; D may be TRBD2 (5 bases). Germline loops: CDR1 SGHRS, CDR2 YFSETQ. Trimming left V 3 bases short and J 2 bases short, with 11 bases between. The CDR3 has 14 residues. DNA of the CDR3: TGCGCCAGCAGCTCTCGCGGGCTTCAAGAGACCCAGTACTTC. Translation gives CASSSRGLQETQYF.

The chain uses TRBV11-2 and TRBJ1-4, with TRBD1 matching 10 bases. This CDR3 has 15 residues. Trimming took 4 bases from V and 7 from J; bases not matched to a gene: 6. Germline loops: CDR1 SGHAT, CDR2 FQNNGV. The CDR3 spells CASSSDRGPSEKLFF. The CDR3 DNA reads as TGTGCCAGCAGCTCCGACAGGGGGCCTAGTGAAAAACTGTTTTTT.

CDR3: CASGRGEGTYEQYF. The CDR3 nucleotides are TGTGCCAGCGGAAGGGGGGAGGGAACCTACGAGCAGTACTTC. This chain uses TRBV6-5 with TRBJ2-7, with TRBD2 as a possible D gene (7 bases). Germline CDR1 is MNHEY and CDR2 is SVGAGI. The CDR3 is 14 amino acids. V lost 8 bases, J lost 2 bases, and 16 bases lay in between.

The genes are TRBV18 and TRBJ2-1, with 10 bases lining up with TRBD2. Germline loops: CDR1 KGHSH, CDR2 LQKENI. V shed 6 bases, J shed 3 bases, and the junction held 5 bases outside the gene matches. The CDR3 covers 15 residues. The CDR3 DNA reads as TGTGCCAGCTCCGTAGCGGGGGGAGTCTACAATGAGCAGTTCTTC. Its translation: CASSVAGGVYNEQFF.

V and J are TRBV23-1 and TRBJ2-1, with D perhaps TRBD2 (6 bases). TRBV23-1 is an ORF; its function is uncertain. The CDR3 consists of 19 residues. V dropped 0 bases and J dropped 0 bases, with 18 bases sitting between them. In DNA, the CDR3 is TGCGCCAGCAGTCAATCGAAGAGTAGGGACTTGCGCTCCTACAATGAGCAGTTCTTC. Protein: CASSQSKSRDLRSYNEQFF.

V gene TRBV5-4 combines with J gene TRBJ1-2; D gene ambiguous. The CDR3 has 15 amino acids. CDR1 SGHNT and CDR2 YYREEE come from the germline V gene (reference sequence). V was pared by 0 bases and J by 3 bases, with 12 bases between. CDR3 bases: TGTGCCAGCAGCTTGGAGGCCGAGGAATACTATGGCTACACCTTC. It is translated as CASSLEAEEYYGYTF. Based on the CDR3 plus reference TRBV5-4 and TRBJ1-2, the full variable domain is ETGVTQSPTHLIKTRGQQVTLRCSSQSGHNTVSWYQQALGQGPQFIFQYYREEENGRGNFPPRFSGLQFPNYSSELNVNALELDDSALYLCASSLEAEEYYGYTFGSGTRLTVV.

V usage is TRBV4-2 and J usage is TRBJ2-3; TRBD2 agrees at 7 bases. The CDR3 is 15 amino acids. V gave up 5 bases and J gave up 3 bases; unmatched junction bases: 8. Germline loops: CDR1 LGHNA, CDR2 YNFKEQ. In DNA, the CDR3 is TGTGCCAGCAGCAATGTAGCGGGCCAGACAGATACGCAGTATTTT. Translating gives CASSNVAGQTDTQYF.

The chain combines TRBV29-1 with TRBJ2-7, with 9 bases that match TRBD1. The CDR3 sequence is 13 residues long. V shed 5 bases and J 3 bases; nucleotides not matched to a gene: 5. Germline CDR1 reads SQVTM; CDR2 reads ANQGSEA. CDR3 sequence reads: CSVTRDRDYEQYF. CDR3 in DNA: TGCAGCGTTACGCGGGACAGGGACTACGAGCAGTACTTC.

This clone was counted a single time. The CDR3 region has the DNA TGTGCCAGCAGCCCACGCCGGGACTTCAATGAGCAGTTCTTC. It specifies CASSPRRDFNEQFF. This chain uses TRBV7-9 with TRBJ2-1, with D perhaps matching TRBD2 (6 bases). CDR1 SEHNR and CDR2 FQNEAQ come from the germline V gene (reference sequence). V was pared by 5 bases and J by 6 bases, with 14 bases between. CDR3 length equals 14 residues.

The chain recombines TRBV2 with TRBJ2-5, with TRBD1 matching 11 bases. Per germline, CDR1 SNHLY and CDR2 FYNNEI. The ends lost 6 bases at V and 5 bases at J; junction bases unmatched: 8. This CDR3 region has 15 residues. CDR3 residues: CASSPRTGGLETQYF. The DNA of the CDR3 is TGTGCCAGCAGCCCCAGGACAGGGGGCTTGGAGACCCAGTACTTC.

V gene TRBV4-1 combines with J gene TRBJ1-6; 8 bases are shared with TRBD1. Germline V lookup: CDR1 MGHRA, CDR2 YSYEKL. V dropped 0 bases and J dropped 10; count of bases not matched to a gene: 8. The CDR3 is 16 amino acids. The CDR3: CASSQESGTGLSPLHF. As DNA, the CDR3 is TGCGCCAGCAGCCAAGAATCCGGGACAGGTTTATCACCCCTCCACTTT.

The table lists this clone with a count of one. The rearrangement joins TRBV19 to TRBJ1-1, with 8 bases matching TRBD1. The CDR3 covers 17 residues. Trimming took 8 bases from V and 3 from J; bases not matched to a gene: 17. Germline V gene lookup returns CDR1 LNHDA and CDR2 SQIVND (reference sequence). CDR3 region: CASSDALGQAWDTEAFF. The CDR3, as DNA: TGTGCCAGTTCTGACGCCTTGGGACAGGCTTGGGACACTGAAGCTTTCTTT.

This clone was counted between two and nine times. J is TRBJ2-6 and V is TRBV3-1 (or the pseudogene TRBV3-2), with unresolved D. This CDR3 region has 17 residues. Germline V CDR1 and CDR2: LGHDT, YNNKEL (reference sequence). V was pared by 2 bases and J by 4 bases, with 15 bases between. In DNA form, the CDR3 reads TGTGCCAGCAGCCAAACCGAGTCTGGGCTCGGGGCCAACGTCCTGACTTTC. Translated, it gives CASSQTESGLGANVLTF.

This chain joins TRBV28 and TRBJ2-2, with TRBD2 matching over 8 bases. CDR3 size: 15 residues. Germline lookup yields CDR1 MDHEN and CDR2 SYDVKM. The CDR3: CASLSGVVRTGELFF. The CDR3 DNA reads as TGTGCTAGCCTTAGCGGGGTTGTAAGGACCGGGGAGCTGTTTTTT.